In this sample, the clone carrying this T cell receptor beta chain turned up a few times. Antigen: not known. Germline V gives CDR1 SNHLY, CDR2 FYNNEI. The CDR3 has 12 residues. Trimming stripped 5 bases from V and 3 bases from J, with 8 bases between. The source of the sample is a study of cytotoxic CD8 clonotypes in ibrutinib-treated CLL. Across the whole study: There were roughly 12 relapsed/refractory patients and about 14 treatment-naive patients, and roughly 18 were IGHV unmutated. The study's findings and limits: Contraction or stability on treatment characterized the public clonotypes, which were uncommon. Clonality went up at ibrutinib response and then declined back toward baseline at progression.

The protocol was immunoSEQ multiplex PCR, while the TCRdb copy is restricted to in-frame clones and leaves out a portion. The sample has about 200,000 clones, approximately 75% seen once. The sequenced sample was PBMCs, obtained after 12 months of ibrutinib treatment. This TCR derives from a human donor with chronic lymphocytic leukemia. This chain links TRBV2 with TRBJ2-7; TRBD1 might be the D (5 bases). The CDR3 loop is CASSSDSYEQYF. CDR3 sequence (DNA): TGTGCCAGCAGTTCTGACAGCTACGAGCAGTACTTC.